Detailed here is one T cell receptor beta chain. TCRdb's copy holds only in-frame clones and misses some; the assay was immunoSEQ multiplex PCR. The sample records around 260,000 clones, approximately 86% being singletons. This sample stems from a study of blood T cell repertoires in COVID-19. Looking at the study overall: Spain, Italy and the United States supplied samples that represented acute and convalescent COVID-19.

CDR3 length: 15 amino acids. Germline CDR1 KGHSH, CDR2 LQKENI. Losses at the gene ends were 3 bases for V and 5 bases for J; bases not matched to a gene: 3. The source material was peripheral blood. The clonotype comes from a man aged 30 to 39 with active or convalescent COVID-19. This chain uses TRBV18 with TRBJ2-1; 11 bases fit TRBD2. The CDR3 loop reads CASSPLAGGDNEQFF. CDR3 in DNA: TGTGCCAGCTCACCTCTAGCGGGGGGCGACAATGAGCAGTTCTTC.